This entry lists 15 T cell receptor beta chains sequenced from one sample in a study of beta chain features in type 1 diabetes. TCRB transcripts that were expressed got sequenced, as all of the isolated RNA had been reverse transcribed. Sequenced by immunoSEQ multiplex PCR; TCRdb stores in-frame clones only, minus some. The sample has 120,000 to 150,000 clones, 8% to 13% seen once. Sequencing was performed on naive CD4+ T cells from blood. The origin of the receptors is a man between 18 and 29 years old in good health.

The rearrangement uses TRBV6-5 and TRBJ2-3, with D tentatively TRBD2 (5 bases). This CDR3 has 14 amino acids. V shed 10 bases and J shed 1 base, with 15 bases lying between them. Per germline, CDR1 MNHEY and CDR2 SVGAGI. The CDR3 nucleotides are TGTGCCACCTCCGGGGTCGGAGGCACAGATACGCAGTATTTT. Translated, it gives CATSGVGGTDTQYF.

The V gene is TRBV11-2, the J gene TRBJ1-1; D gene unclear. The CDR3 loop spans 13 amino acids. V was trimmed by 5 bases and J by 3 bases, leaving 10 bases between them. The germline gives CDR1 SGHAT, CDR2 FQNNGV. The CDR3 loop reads CASSVLRDTEAFF. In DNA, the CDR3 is TGTGCCAGCAGCGTCCTTCGAGACACTGAAGCTTTCTTT.

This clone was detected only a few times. The CDR3 bases are TGTGCCAGCAAACCCCGGGACTTCCAATACGAGCAGTACTTC. Its protein product is CASKPRDFQYEQYF. The J gene is TRBJ2-7, the V gene TRBV28, with D possibly matching TRBD2 (6 bases). V shed 7 bases and J shed 4 bases, with 17 bases lying between them. The CDR3 extends over 14 amino acids. Germline CDR1 is MDHEN and CDR2 is SYDVKM.

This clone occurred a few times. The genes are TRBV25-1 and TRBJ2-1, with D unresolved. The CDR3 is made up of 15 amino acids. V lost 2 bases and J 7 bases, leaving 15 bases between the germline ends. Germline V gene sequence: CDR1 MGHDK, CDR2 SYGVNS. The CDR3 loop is CASSEPGSRLNEQFF. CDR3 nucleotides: TGTGCCAGCAGTGAACCGGGTTCTCGCCTTAATGAGCAGTTCTTC. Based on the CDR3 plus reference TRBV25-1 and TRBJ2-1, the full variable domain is EADIYQTPRYLVIGTGKKITLECSQTMGHDKMYWYQQDPGMELHLIHYSYGVNSTEKGDLSSESTVSRIRTEHFPLTLESARPSHTSQYLCASSEPGSRLNEQFFGPGTRLTVL.

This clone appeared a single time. The CDR3 bases are TGTGCCAGCAGGCCCGGCGGGGGGTCCCACGAGCAGTACTTC. Encoded protein: CASRPGGGSHEQYF. The V gene is TRBV4-2, the J gene TRBJ2-7; 8 bases fit TRBD2. Losses at the gene ends were 6 bases for V and 5 bases for J; bases not matched to a gene: 9. Germline V CDR1 and CDR2: LGHNA, YNFKEQ. This CDR3 is built from 14 residues.

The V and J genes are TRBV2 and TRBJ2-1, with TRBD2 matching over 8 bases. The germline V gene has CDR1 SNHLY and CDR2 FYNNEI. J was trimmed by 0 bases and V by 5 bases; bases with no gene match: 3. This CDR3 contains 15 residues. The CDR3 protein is CASSPTSGSYNEQFF. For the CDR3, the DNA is TGTGCCAGCAGTCCCACTAGCGGCTCCTACAATGAGCAGTTCTTC.

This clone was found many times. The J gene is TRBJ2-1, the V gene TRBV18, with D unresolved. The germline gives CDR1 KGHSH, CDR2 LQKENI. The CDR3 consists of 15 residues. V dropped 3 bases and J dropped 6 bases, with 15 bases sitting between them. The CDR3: CASSPDFGLANEQFF. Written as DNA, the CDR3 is TGTGCCAGCTCACCCGACTTTGGGTTAGCCAATGAGCAGTTCTTC.

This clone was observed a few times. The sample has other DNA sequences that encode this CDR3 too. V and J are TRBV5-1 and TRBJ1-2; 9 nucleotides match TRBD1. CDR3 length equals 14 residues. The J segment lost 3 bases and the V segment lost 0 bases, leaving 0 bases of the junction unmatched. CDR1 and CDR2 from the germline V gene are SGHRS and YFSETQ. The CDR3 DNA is TGCGCCAGCAGCTTGGGGGACAGGGACTATGGCTACACCTTC. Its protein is CASSLGDRDYGYTF.

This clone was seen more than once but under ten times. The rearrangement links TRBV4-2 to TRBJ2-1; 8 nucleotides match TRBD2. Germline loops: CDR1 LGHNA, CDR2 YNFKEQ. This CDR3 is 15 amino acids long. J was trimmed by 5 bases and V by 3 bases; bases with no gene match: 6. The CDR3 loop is CASSQVRGANNEQFF. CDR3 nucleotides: TGTGCCAGCAGCCAGGTGCGGGGGGCGAACAATGAGCAGTTCTTC.

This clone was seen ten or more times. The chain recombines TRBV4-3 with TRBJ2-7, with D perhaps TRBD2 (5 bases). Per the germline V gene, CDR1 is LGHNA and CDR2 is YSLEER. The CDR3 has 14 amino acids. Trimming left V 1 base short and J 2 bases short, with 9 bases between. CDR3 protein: CASSQGTSTYEQYF. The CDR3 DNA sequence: TGCGCCAGCAGCCAAGGGACTTCTACCTACGAGCAGTACTTC.

DNA of the CDR3: TGTGCCAGCAGCTCCTACAGGGTAGGGGATTCACCCCTCCACTTT. Protein sequence: CASSSYRVGDSPLHF. J is TRBJ1-6 and V is TRBV7-6; perhaps TRBD1 as D (6 bases). Trimming pared 4 bases from V and 8 bases from J, leaving 15 bases between. Germline V lookup: CDR1 SGHVS, CDR2 FNYEAQ. This CDR3 region has 15 residues.

The CDR3 DNA is TGTGCCAGCAGCGCCCCGGGCAATCAGCCCCAGCATTTT. It is translated as CASSAPGNQPQHF. The chain uses TRBV7-9 and TRBJ1-5, with D unclear. CDR1 is SEHNR and CDR2 is FQNEAQ in the germline V gene (reference sequence). This CDR3 has 13 residues. Trimming removed 5 bases from V and 2 bases from J, with 7 bases in between.

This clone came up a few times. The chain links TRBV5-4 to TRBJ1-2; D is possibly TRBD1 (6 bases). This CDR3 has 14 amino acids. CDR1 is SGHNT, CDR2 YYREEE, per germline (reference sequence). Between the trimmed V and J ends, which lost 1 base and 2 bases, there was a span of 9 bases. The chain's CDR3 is CASSLTGTNYGYTF. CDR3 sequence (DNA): TGTGCCAGCAGCTTGACTGGGACAAACTATGGCTACACCTTC.

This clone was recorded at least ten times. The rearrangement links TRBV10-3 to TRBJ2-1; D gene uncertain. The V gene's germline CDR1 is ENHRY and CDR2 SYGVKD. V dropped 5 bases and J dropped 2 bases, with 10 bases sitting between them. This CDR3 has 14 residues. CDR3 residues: CAISPFGTYNEQFF. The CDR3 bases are TGTGCCATCAGTCCCTTCGGTACCTACAATGAGCAGTTCTTC.

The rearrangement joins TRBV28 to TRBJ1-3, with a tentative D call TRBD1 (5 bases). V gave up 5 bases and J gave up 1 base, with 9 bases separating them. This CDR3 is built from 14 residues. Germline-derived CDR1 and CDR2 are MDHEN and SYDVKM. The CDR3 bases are TGTGCCAGCAGTAACAGGAAATCTGGAAACACCATATATTTT. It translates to CASSNRKSGNTIYF.